Below, one T cell receptor (beta chain) is given with its context. Its antigen is not identified. The CDR3 is 17 amino acids. CDR1 and CDR2 from the germline V gene are KGHSH and LQKENI. With 6 bases clipped from V and 4 bases from J, the junction kept 17 bases outside the gene matches. This sample is drawn from a study of T cells in Graves' hyperthyroidism and ophthalmopathy. Whole-study findings and limits: Among clonotypes expanded in thyroid above 0.001, most were also found in blood.

Orbital computed tomography and thyroid ultrasound, together with serum TRAb and thyroxine and clinical symptoms, were used for diagnoses. From RNA transcripts, TCR beta CDR3 regions were amplified. An initial round of RT-PCR targeting the TCR CDR3 relied on the HTBI primer set. TCRdb reprocessed the multiplex PCR reads via MiXCR and lists one record per CDR3 protein. Counted here are some 760,000 distinct CDR3 sequences, approximately 14% occurring once; the ten biggest clones make up about 9.4%. The sequence derives from a woman younger than 30 with Graves' hyperthyroidism. The chain joins TRBV18 to TRBJ2-7; TRBD2 matches at 8 bases. Sequenced: blood. The DNA for the CDR3 is TGTGCCAGCTCTGAAGCGGGAGCCTATCGAGTTAATTACGAGCAGTACTTC. This translates into CASSEAGAYRVNYEQYF.